The rows below give T cell receptor beta chains drawn from one sample of a study of T cell changes during pregnancy in multiple sclerosis. Sequencing was performed with immunoSEQ multiplex PCR; in TCRdb, only in-frame clones are kept and a portion is missing. Found here are 73,000 or so clones, about 89% of them singletons; the top ten hold more than 0.75%. The starting material was peripheral blood, obtained in the second trimester of pregnancy. The receptors derive from a female donor with multiple sclerosis, enrolled in a pregnancy study. CDR3s include the opening cysteine and the closing phenylalanine or tryptophan. A D gene is named only where the DNA matches it firmly. Clone size is given for some rows only: seen once, a few or many times, or a class if the clone is expanded.

j_call: TRBJ2-1
v_call: TRBV7-9
d_call: TRBD2
clone_size: once
cdr3_aa: CASSPPLLAGGSNEQFF
cdr3_nt: TGTGCCAGCAGCCCACCCTTGCTAGCGGGTGGCTCCAATGAGCAGTTCTTC

j_call: TRBJ1-1
v_call: TRBV7-8
d_call: TRBD1
clone_size: once
cdr3_aa: CASSLGDRADEAFF
cdr3_nt: TGTGCCAGCAGCTTAGGCGACAGGGCGGATGAAGCTTTCTTT

j_call: TRBJ1-2
v_call: TRBV19
d_call: -
clone_size: -
cdr3_aa: CASNHRGTPDYGYTF
cdr3_nt: TGTGCCAGTAATCATAGGGGGACACCAGACTATGGCTACACCTTC

j_call: TRBJ2-7
v_call: TRBV5-4
d_call: -
clone_size: -
cdr3_aa: CASSLGQDFSYEQYF
cdr3_nt: TGTGCCAGCAGCTTGGGACAGGACTTTTCCTACGAGCAGTACTTC

j_call: TRBJ1-1
v_call: TRBV7-6
d_call: TRBD1
clone_size: -
cdr3_aa: CASSHLTGEAFF
cdr3_nt: TGTGCCAGCAGCCACCTGACAGGGGAAGCTTTCTTT

j_call: TRBJ2-7
v_call: TRBV11-2
d_call: -
clone_size: -
cdr3_aa: CASSLSRVETYEQYF
cdr3_nt: TGTGCCAGCAGCTTATCGAGGGTGGAAACCTACGAGCAGTACTTC

j_call: TRBJ1-5
v_call: TRBV28
d_call: -
clone_size: -
cdr3_aa: CASSLAFRAGDSNQPQHF
cdr3_nt: TGTGCCAGCAGTTTGGCGTTCAGGGCAGGGGATAGCAATCAGCCCCAGCATTTT

j_call: TRBJ2-1
v_call: TRBV7-3
d_call: -
clone_size: -
cdr3_aa: CASSLTGGPNEQFF
cdr3_nt: TGTGCCAGCAGCCTCACGGGGGGCCCCAATGAGCAGTTCTTC

j_call: TRBJ2-2
v_call: TRBV6-1
d_call: TRBD2
clone_size: once
cdr3_aa: CASRGGGDTGELFF
cdr3_nt: TGTGCCAGCAGGGGTGGGGGGGACACCGGGGAGCTGTTTTTT

j_call: TRBJ1-4
v_call: TRBV9
d_call: TRBD1
clone_size: -
cdr3_aa: CASSVTTGGLNEKLFF
cdr3_nt: TGTGCCAGCAGCGTAACAACAGGGGGTTTAAACGAAAAACTGTTTTTT

j_call: TRBJ1-1
v_call: TRBV7-9
d_call: -
clone_size: -
cdr3_aa: CASSFREGTEAFF
cdr3_nt: TGTGCCAGCAGCTTCAGGGAGGGCACTGAAGCTTTCTTT

j_call: TRBJ1-1
v_call: TRBV4-2
d_call: TRBD1
clone_size: -
cdr3_aa: CASSHPPTGKGTEAFF
cdr3_nt: TGTGCCAGCAGCCACCCACCGACAGGGAAGGGCACTGAAGCTTTCTTT

j_call: TRBJ1-4
v_call: TRBV7-2
d_call: -
clone_size: -
cdr3_aa: CASSLEGVGEKLFF
cdr3_nt: TGTGCCAGCAGTCTAGAGGGGGTCGGAGAAAAACTGTTTTTT

j_call: TRBJ1-2
v_call: TRBV7-2
d_call: -
clone_size: -
cdr3_aa: CASSLLGSYGYTF
cdr3_nt: TGTGCCAGCAGCTTACTAGGGAGCTATGGCTACACCTTC

j_call: TRBJ2-7
v_call: TRBV7-2
d_call: -
clone_size: -
cdr3_aa: CASEDQGYEQYF
cdr3_nt: TGTGCCAGTGAGGATCAAGGCTACGAGCAGTACTTC

j_call: TRBJ2-4
v_call: TRBV18
d_call: TRBD1
clone_size: -
cdr3_aa: CASSPRGDRGNIQYF
cdr3_nt: TGTGCCAGCTCACCACGCGGGGACAGGGGGAACATTCAGTACTTC

j_call: TRBJ1-1
v_call: TRBV15
d_call: -
clone_size: -
cdr3_aa: CATSRAPTGNTEAFF
cdr3_nt: TGTGCCACCAGCAGAGCCCCGACAGGGAACACTGAAGCTTTCTTT

j_call: TRBJ2-2
v_call: TRBV6-5
d_call: -
clone_size: once
cdr3_aa: CASSYAGFPGELFF
cdr3_nt: TGTGCCAGCAGTTATGCGGGGTTCCCCGGGGAGCTGTTTTTT

j_call: TRBJ1-2
v_call: TRBV19
d_call: TRBD1
clone_size: -
cdr3_aa: CASSTGTGDYGYTF
cdr3_nt: TGTGCCAGTAGTACGGGGACAGGGGATTATGGCTACACCTTC

j_call: TRBJ1-6
v_call: TRBV6-5
d_call: -
clone_size: -
cdr3_aa: CASAFETESSPLHF
cdr3_nt: TGTGCCAGCGCGTTCGAGACAGAAAGTTCACCCCTCCACTTT

j_call: TRBJ2-5
v_call: TRBV7-2
d_call: -
clone_size: -
cdr3_aa: CASSPTQETQYF
cdr3_nt: TGTGCCAGCAGCCCTACCCAAGAGACCCAGTACTTC

j_call: TRBJ2-7
v_call: TRBV7-6
d_call: -
clone_size: -
cdr3_aa: CASSFLSASYEQYF
cdr3_nt: TGTGCCAGCAGCTTCTTGAGTGCCTCCTACGAGCAGTACTTC

j_call: TRBJ1-5
v_call: TRBV7-2
d_call: -
clone_size: -
cdr3_aa: CASSRDRSNQPQHF
cdr3_nt: TGTGCCAGCAGCCGTGACAGGAGCAATCAGCCCCAGCATTTT

j_call: TRBJ2-7
v_call: TRBV9
d_call: -
clone_size: once
cdr3_aa: CASSVGGNGYEQYF
cdr3_nt: TGTGCCAGCAGCGTAGGAGGGAACGGCTACGAGCAGTACTTC

j_call: TRBJ2-1
v_call: TRBV6-1
d_call: -
clone_size: -
cdr3_aa: CASSEGEGALF
cdr3_nt: TGTGCCAGCAGTGAAGGAGAAGGGGCGCTCTTC

j_call: TRBJ1-5
v_call: TRBV18
d_call: -
clone_size: -
cdr3_aa: CASSPGGDQPQHF
cdr3_nt: TGTGCCAGCTCACCAGGGGGCGATCAGCCCCAGCATTTT

j_call: TRBJ1-5
v_call: TRBV7-3
d_call: -
clone_size: -
cdr3_aa: CASSATGDSNQPQHF
cdr3_nt: TGTGCCAGCAGCGCTACAGGCGATAGCAATCAGCCCCAGCATTTT

j_call: TRBJ2-3
v_call: TRBV7-9
d_call: TRBD2
clone_size: -
cdr3_aa: CASSPRGLAITDTQYF
cdr3_nt: TGTGCCAGCAGCCCTAGGGGACTAGCTATAACAGATACGCAGTATTTT

j_call: TRBJ1-1
v_call: TRBV7-2
d_call: -
clone_size: once
cdr3_aa: CASTPSRGANTEAFF
cdr3_nt: TGTGCCAGCACCCCCTCCCGGGGGGCCAACACTGAAGCTTTCTTT

j_call: TRBJ1-1
v_call: TRBV9
d_call: TRBD1
clone_size: once
cdr3_aa: CASSVDVGGLNTEAFF
cdr3_nt: TGTGCCAGCAGCGTAGATGTAGGGGGCCTGAACACTGAAGCTTTCTTT

j_call: TRBJ1-4
v_call: TRBV7-9
d_call: -
clone_size: -
cdr3_aa: CASSSYAGRGASEKLFF
cdr3_nt: TGTGCCAGCAGCTCTTACGCCGGTAGGGGCGCCTCTGAAAAACTGTTTTTT

j_call: TRBJ2-5
v_call: TRBV11-2
d_call: TRBD2
clone_size: -
cdr3_aa: CASSLGRTSGETQYF
cdr3_nt: TGTGCCAGCAGCTTAGGCAGGACTAGCGGAGAGACCCAGTACTTC

j_call: TRBJ2-1
v_call: TRBV7-2
d_call: TRBD1
clone_size: -
cdr3_aa: CASSLSRAGGNEQFF
cdr3_nt: TGTGCCAGCAGCTTAAGCCGTGCAGGGGGAAATGAGCAGTTCTTC

j_call: TRBJ2-4
v_call: TRBV14
d_call: -
clone_size: -
cdr3_aa: CASSQGPGIQYF
cdr3_nt: TGTGCCAGCAGCCAAGGTCCAGGCATTCAGTACTTC

j_call: TRBJ2-3
v_call: TRBV27
d_call: TRBD2
clone_size: -
cdr3_aa: CASSPRRGGLDTQYF
cdr3_nt: TGTGCCAGCAGTCCTCGGCGGGGGGGCTTGGATACGCAGTATTTT

j_call: TRBJ2-3
v_call: TRBV9
d_call: -
clone_size: -
cdr3_aa: CASSVVEIPDTQYF
cdr3_nt: TGTGCCAGCAGCGTAGTGGAGATCCCTGATACGCAGTATTTT

j_call: TRBJ2-6
v_call: TRBV5-1
d_call: TRBD1
clone_size: -
cdr3_aa: CASSLPGQGTGANVLTF
cdr3_nt: TGCGCCAGCAGCTTGCCGGGACAGGGTACAGGGGCCAACGTCCTGACTTTC

j_call: TRBJ1-1
v_call: TRBV6-1
d_call: -
clone_size: -
cdr3_aa: CASRGGQENTEAFF
cdr3_nt: TGTGCCAGCAGGGGAGGGCAGGAGAACACTGAAGCTTTCTTT

j_call: TRBJ2-7
v_call: TRBV30
d_call: TRBD1
clone_size: -
cdr3_aa: CAWSYRGLAYEQYF
cdr3_nt: TGTGCCTGGAGCTACAGGGGGTTAGCCTACGAGCAGTACTTC

j_call: TRBJ2-7
v_call: TRBV6-5
d_call: TRBD1
clone_size: -
cdr3_aa: CASSPRTGGLYEQYF
cdr3_nt: TGTGCCAGCAGCCCCCGGACAGGGGGCCTCTACGAGCAGTACTTC

j_call: TRBJ2-1
v_call: TRBV12-5
d_call: TRBD2
clone_size: once
cdr3_aa: CASGLPWTSGGDSSYNEQFF
cdr3_nt: TGTGCTAGTGGTTTGCCCTGGACTAGCGGGGGCGATAGCTCCTACAATGAGCAGTTCTTC

j_call: TRBJ1-1
v_call: TRBV4-1
d_call: -
clone_size: -
cdr3_aa: CASSQEVRVWTEAFF
cdr3_nt: TGCGCCAGCAGCCAAGAGGTCCGGGTTTGGACTGAAGCTTTCTTT

j_call: TRBJ1-1
v_call: TRBV5-6
d_call: -
clone_size: few
cdr3_aa: CASSWGRESTEAFF
cdr3_nt: TGTGCCAGCAGCTGGGGAAGGGAGAGCACTGAAGCTTTCTTT

j_call: TRBJ2-7
v_call: TRBV2
d_call: -
clone_size: -
cdr3_aa: CASSFDSYEQYF
cdr3_nt: TGTGCCAGCAGTTTCGACAGCTACGAGCAGTACTTC

j_call: TRBJ2-6
v_call: TRBV6-4
d_call: -
clone_size: -
cdr3_aa: CASSSRPQGLSSGANVLTF
cdr3_nt: TGTGCCAGCTCCTCCCGCCCCCAGGGCCTAAGCTCTGGGGCCAACGTCCTGACTTTC

j_call: TRBJ1-1
v_call: TRBV5-6
d_call: -
clone_size: -
cdr3_aa: CASNGGLTEAFF
cdr3_nt: TGTGCCAGCAACGGGGGGCTCACTGAAGCTTTCTTT

j_call: TRBJ1-5
v_call: TRBV6-5
d_call: -
clone_size: -
cdr3_aa: CASSYWANQPQHF
cdr3_nt: TGTGCCAGCAGTTATTGGGCGAATCAGCCCCAGCATTTT

j_call: TRBJ1-1
v_call: TRBV7-8
d_call: -
clone_size: -
cdr3_aa: CASSSLSPRRRGRDTEAFF
cdr3_nt: TGTGCCAGCAGCTCCCTGTCCCCCCGCCGCAGGGGACGGGACACTGAAGCTTTCTTT

j_call: TRBJ2-1
v_call: TRBV6-5
d_call: -
clone_size: -
cdr3_aa: CASSYSQGPYNEQFF
cdr3_nt: TGTGCCAGCAGTTACTCACAGGGTCCCTACAATGAGCAGTTCTTC

j_call: TRBJ1-2
v_call: TRBV5-8
d_call: -
clone_size: -
cdr3_aa: CASSSLAGGLYGYTF
cdr3_nt: TGTGCCAGCAGCTCGTTGGCGGGTGGGCTCTATGGCTACACCTTC

j_call: TRBJ2-1
v_call: TRBV4-1
d_call: TRBD2
clone_size: once
cdr3_aa: CASSQVDMGLVSYNEQFF
cdr3_nt: TGCGCCAGCAGCCAAGTAGATATGGGACTAGTCTCCTACAATGAGCAGTTCTTC

j_call: TRBJ1-2
v_call: TRBV30
d_call: -
clone_size: -
cdr3_aa: CAWSIGAGGYTF
cdr3_nt: TGTGCCTGGAGCATAGGGGCTGGGGGCTACACCTTC

j_call: TRBJ2-2
v_call: TRBV4-2
d_call: -
clone_size: once
cdr3_aa: CASSQLGQGKVGELFF
cdr3_nt: TGTGCCAGCAGCCAATTAGGGCAGGGTAAAGTCGGGGAGCTGTTTTTT

j_call: TRBJ2-7
v_call: TRBV9
d_call: -
clone_size: -
cdr3_aa: CASSPPKEGYEQYF
cdr3_nt: TGTGCCAGCAGCCCTCCCAAAGAGGGATACGAGCAGTACTTC

j_call: TRBJ2-7
v_call: TRBV11-1
d_call: -
clone_size: -
cdr3_aa: CASSQDSYEQYF
cdr3_nt: TGTGCCAGCAGCCAAGACAGCTACGAGCAGTACTTC